Each of the 10 T cell receptor beta chains below was sequenced from the same sample in a study of T cells in localized non-small cell lung cancer. Here immunoSEQ multiplex PCR was the method, and the copy in TCRdb shows in-frame clones only, minus some. This sample yields tens of thousands of clones, of which approximately 80% are seen a single time; 7% to 8.5% belongs to the top ten. Sequencing used PBMCs, obtained before any cancer treatment. The origin of the receptors is a man between 40 and 75 years old with stage II lung adenocarcinoma.

The gene calls are TRBV11-3 and TRBJ2-7; tentative D call: TRBD2 (5 bases). Germline V gene data show CDR1 as SGHNT and CDR2 as YENEEA. This CDR3 comprises 13 residues. V dropped 5 bases and J dropped 2 bases, with 10 bases sitting between them. This CDR3 reads CASSPSGTYEQYF. DNA of the CDR3: TGTGCCAGCAGCCCCAGCGGAACCTACGAGCAGTACTTC.

This clone showed up just once. The J gene is TRBJ1-5, the V gene TRBV4-1; weak D call: TRBD1 (6 bases). V lost 0 bases and J lost 4, with 16 bases in between. This CDR3 is built from 17 residues. Per the germline V gene, CDR1 is MGHRA and CDR2 is YSYEKL. The CDR3 nucleotides are TGCGCCAGCAGCCAAGAAGAAGGCACAGGGCGGAATCAGCCCCAGCATTTT. Amino acids: CASSQEEGTGRNQPQHF.

The chain joins TRBV4-3 to TRBJ2-7, with 8 positions matching TRBD1. CDR1 LGHNA and CDR2 YSLEER come from the germline V gene. CDR3 length equals 15 residues. The trim removed 0 bases at V and 2 bases at J, leaving 3 bases unmatched. This CDR3 is CASSQEVQGAYEQYF. DNA for the CDR3: TGCGCCAGCAGCCAAGAGGTACAGGGGGCCTACGAGCAGTACTTC.

V is TRBV4-2 and J is TRBJ1-1; D is perhaps TRBD1 (5 bases). The CDR3 extends over 13 amino acids. Germline V gene sequence: CDR1 LGHNA, CDR2 YNFKEQ. Trimming stripped 5 bases from V and 7 bases from J, with 14 bases between. The CDR3 DNA follows: TGTGCCAGCAGCTTTGCGGGGCATTTTGAAGCTTTCTTT. Its translation is CASSFAGHFEAFF.

V usage is TRBV2 and J usage is TRBJ2-3; D is undetermined. Germline V gene sequence: CDR1 SNHLY, CDR2 FYNNEI. V lost 2 bases and J 7 bases, leaving 10 bases between the germline ends. The CDR3 loop spans 13 amino acids. The chain's CDR3 is CASSESGLYTQYF. CDR3 nucleotides: TGTGCCAGCAGTGAATCAGGCTTATATACGCAGTATTTT.

The chain carries TRBV7-8 and TRBJ2-5, with D unclear. The CDR3 has 14 amino acids. Trimming took 3 bases from V and 4 from J, leaving 12 bases between them. Germline-derived CDR1 and CDR2 are SGHVS and FQNEAQ. The CDR3 DNA sequence: TGTGCCAGCAGCTTTTTTGTGTCTCCAGAGACCCAGTACTTC. The encoded protein is CASSFFVSPETQYF.

The rearrangement uses TRBV5-1 and TRBJ2-3, with a tentative D call TRBD1 (5 bases). Trimming removed 0 bases at V and 4 bases at J, with 6 bases between. The CDR3 totals 13 residues. CDR1 and CDR2 (germline): SGHRS, YFSETQ. The CDR3 nucleotides read TGCGCCAGCAGCTTGGGGGGCTCAGATACGCAGTATTTT. Translation: CASSLGGSDTQYF.

In this sample, this clone turned up once. The chain employs TRBV4-2 and TRBJ1-5; 10 bases match TRBD1. V lost 4 bases, J lost 2 bases, and 5 bases stayed unmatched. From germline, CDR1 is LGHNA and CDR2 YNFKEQ. The CDR3 length is 16 residues. The CDR3 DNA is TGTGCCAGCAGCCCACGACAGGGGGCCGGCAATCAGCCCCAGCATTTT. Its protein is CASSPRQGAGNQPQHF.

This chain connects TRBV5-5 to TRBJ1-5, with TRBD1 as a possible D gene (6 bases). Germline V gives CDR1 SGHKS, CDR2 YYEKEE (reference sequence). This CDR3 comprises 15 residues. The ends were cut back, 1 base at V and 0 bases at J, with 8 bases in the middle. CDR3 coding DNA: TGTGCCAGCAGCTTGACAGGGTTTAGCAATCAGCCCCAGCATTTT. Translating gives CASSLTGFSNQPQHF.

The chain links TRBV6-6 to TRBJ2-1, with D perhaps being TRBD1 or TRBD2 (5 bases each). The CDR3 extends over 13 amino acids. V shed 7 bases and J shed 0 bases, with 7 bases lying between them. Per germline, CDR1 MNHNY and CDR2 SVGAGI (reference sequence). In DNA, the CDR3 is TGTGCCAGCAAGGGGAGCTCCTACAATGAGCAGTTCTTC. Amino acid sequence: CASKGSSYNEQFF.